The T cell receptor beta chain under discussion was sequenced for a study of blood T cells in healthy people across ages. Study in general: Template switching captured about one barcoded beta molecule per two T cells. Whole-study findings and limits: TCR beta diversity, measured per million T cells, fell in a roughly linear way with age.

This clonotype was found once. What it binds is unknown. Between the trimmed V and J ends, which lost 8 bases and 0 bases, there was a span of 11 bases. The CDR3 totals 14 residues. Germline CDR1 and CDR2: SNHLY and FYNNEI. Using a J-beta primer mix together with a sample-barcoded 5' primer, a second PCR was run for roughly 6 to 12 cycles. The authors tagged each cDNA molecule using a template-switch adaptor with 12 random nucleotides. One entry per CDR3 protein, called by TCRdb with MiXCR from the 5' RACE reads. The sample holds about 1.4 million distinct CDR3 sequences, around 59% seen once. This sequence joins TRBV2 and TRBJ2-1; D is possibly TRBD2 (6 bases). This receptor was identified in a man between 18 and 35 years old in good health. The sequenced sample consisted of blood. This CDR3 reads CASWDLSSYNEQFF. The CDR3 DNA reads as TGTGCCAGCTGGGACTTGAGCTCCTACAATGAGCAGTTCTTC.